These 8 T cell receptor beta chains were all obtained from the same sample, sequenced in a study of CD8+CD57+ T cells in acquired aplastic anemia. The template for TCR beta VDJ and CDR3 sequence profiling was genomic DNA. TCRdb fed the reads into MiXCR, producing one record per CDR3 protein. This table holds around 170,000 distinct CDR3 sequences, about 60% found once. Sequences were obtained from sorted CD4+, CD8+, or CD8+CD57+ T cells (not recorded which) from PBMCs. The receptors were gathered from a human donor in good health.

The chain is built from TRBV2 and TRBJ1-1; 8 bases match TRBD1. The CDR3 has 15 residues. With V trimmed by 3 bases and J by 0 bases, 3 bases remained unmatched. Germline-derived CDR1 and CDR2 are SNHLY and FYNNEI. CDR3 nucleotides: TGTGCCAGCAGTGAGGACAGGGTCCTGAACACTGAAGCTTTCTTT. It is translated as CASSEDRVLNTEAFF.

The J gene is TRBJ2-1, the V gene TRBV12-3 or TRBV12-4; TRBD2 matches 11 bases. The CDR3 has 14 amino acids. With V trimmed by 6 bases and J by 7 bases, 5 bases remained unmatched. CDR3 region: CASSLAGGVNEQFF. CDR3 DNA: TGTGCCAGCAGCCTAGCGGGGGGAGTGAATGAGCAGTTCTTC.

As to this clonotype: The junction differs from germline at one of its ends, possibly a read error. The chain has TRBV19 and TRBJ2-1; 11 nucleotides match TRBD2. CDR1 and CDR2 from the germline V gene are LNHDA and SQIVND (reference sequence). CDR3 length: 16 amino acids. The CDR3 DNA follows: TGTGCCAGTAGTGGGGGACTAGCGGACTCCTACAGTGAGCAGTTCTTC. The encoded protein is CASSGGLADSYSEQFF.

This clonotype was detected a few times. The V call is TRBV6-5, the J call TRBJ2-7; D not certain. The CDR3 spans 12 residues. The germline gives CDR1 MNHEY, CDR2 SVGAGI. V was trimmed by 6 bases and J by 4 bases, leaving 10 bases between them. The CDR3 DNA is TGTGCCAGCAGCCCCCTCGGTTACGAGCAGTACTTC. Translating it yields CASSPLGYEQYF.

This CDR3 is CASSSPRDRGLYEQYF. Here the CDR3 DNA reads TGTGCCAGCAGCTCACCCCGGGACAGGGGGCTCTACGAGCAGTACTTC. This chain links TRBV7-3 with TRBJ2-7; TRBD1 aligns across 12 bases. The CDR3 consists of 16 residues. Germline-derived CDR1 and CDR2 are SGHTA and FQGTGA. Trimming took 4 bases from V and 3 from J; bases not matched to a gene: 7.

The CDR3 sequence: CAIRASGRDEQYF. As DNA, the CDR3 is TGTGCCATCAGGGCTAGCGGGAGAGACGAGCAGTACTTC. V usage is TRBV10-3 and J usage is TRBJ2-7, with 10 bases lining up with TRBD2. CDR3 length equals 13 residues. CDR1 is ENHRY, CDR2 SYGVKD, per germline. V dropped 6 bases and J dropped 5; count of bases not matched to a gene: 4.

This clonotype was seen only a few times. V and J are TRBV20-1 and TRBJ2-5; D remains unclear. The V gene's germline CDR1 is DFQATT and CDR2 SNEGSKA (reference sequence). Trimming pared 3 bases from V and 5 bases from J, leaving 13 bases between. The CDR3 runs 13 residues. CDR3: CSARETVPETQYF. CDR3 DNA sequence: TGCAGTGCTAGGGAAACAGTTCCGGAGACCCAGTACTTC.

The chain combines TRBV15 with TRBJ1-6; D remains unclear. In germline, CDR1 is LNHNV, CDR2 YYDKDF (reference sequence). Trimming took off 0 bases at V and 7 bases at J, with 7 bases between the two ends. The CDR3 is 14 residues long. The CDR3 coding sequence is TGTGCCACCAGCAGAGAGGCAGAGAATTCACCCCTCCACTTT. This translates into CATSREAENSPLHF.